Sequencing of this T cell receptor beta chain was carried out in a study of blood T cell repertoires in COVID-19. About the study: Samples representing acute and convalescent COVID-19 were sourced from the United States, Italy and Spain. PBMCs, B-cell-depleted T cells, or T cells provided the cDNA or gDNA that made up the material.

As originally analysed: Researchers report that nucleated cell counts were estimated from reference gene primer amplification. Clones were sequenced by immunoSEQ multiplex PCR, and TCRdb holds only the in-frame ones, with some missing. V and J calls and clone size are those listed in that table; D and trimming were worked out from the DNA. This sample has 70,000 to 90,000 clones, with 80% to 90% found just once. CDR3 size: 17 residues. J lost 4 bases, V lost 2 bases, and 9 bases had no gene match. The germline V gene encodes CDR1 SEHNR and CDR2 FQNEAQ (reference sequence). The TCR was taken from an older woman with acute or convalescent COVID-19. Sequencing used peripheral blood. This rearrangement joins TRBV7-9 to TRBJ2-2; TRBD2 matches 8 bases. CDR3 nucleotide sequence: TGTGCCAGCAGCTTAATACCCGGGGGGGCCGGCACCGGGGAGCTGTTTTTT. The encoded protein is CASSLIPGGAGTGELFF.